One and the same sample provided the 21 T cell receptor beta chains below, sequenced in a study of T cells in Graves' hyperthyroidism and ophthalmopathy. Amplified TCR beta CDR3 regions derived from RNA transcripts. RT-PCR in the first round (using the HTBI primer set) targeted the TCR CDR3. TCRdb re-derived calls from the multiplex PCR reads in MiXCR, one entry per CDR3 protein. This table holds hundreds of thousands of distinct CDR3 sequences, approximately 14% found once. Specimen: blood. The receptors derive from a woman aged 45-65 years with Graves' ophthalmopathy.

This clonotype has a count of ten or more. The chain uses TRBV5-1 and TRBJ2-6; D gene uncertain. The germline V gene has CDR1 SGHRS and CDR2 YFSETQ. This CDR3 has 16 residues. Trimming took 4 bases from V and 1 from J, leaving 12 bases between them. In nucleotides, the CDR3 is TGCGCCAGCAGCCCACCCCCCATATCTGGGGCCAACGTCCTGACTTTC. It translates to CASSPPPISGANVLTF.

This clonotype was detected once. This could be a read error, since a much larger clone is one nucleotide away. The chain recombines TRBV12-3 or TRBV12-4 with TRBJ2-7; D call uncertain. V was pared by 4 bases and J by 7 bases, with 11 bases between. CDR3 length: 12 residues. CDR3 in amino acids: CASSSSPREQYF. The CDR3 DNA follows: TGTGCCAGCAGTTCATCCCCCCGGGAGCAGTACTTC.

This clonotype showed up just a few times. The rearrangement links TRBV28 to TRBJ1-5, with D unclear. The V gene's germline CDR1 is MDHEN and CDR2 SYDVKM. The CDR3 loop spans 10 amino acids. Between the trimmed V and J ends, which lost 3 bases and 8 bases, there was a span of 2 bases. CDR3 DNA sequence: TGTGCCAGCAGTTTTAAGCCCCAGCATTTT. Translating it yields CASSFKPQHF. Supplemented by reference TRBV28 and TRBJ1-5, the full variable domain reads DVKVTQSSRYLVKRTGEKVFLECVQDMDHENMFWYRQDPGLGLRLIYFSYDVKMKEKGDIPEGYSVSREKKERFSLILESASTNQTSMYLCASSFKPQHFGDGTRLSIL.

This clonotype was picked up many times. The chain employs TRBV3-1 and TRBJ1-1; 11 bases fit TRBD1. V shed 3 bases and J 6 bases; nucleotides not matched to a gene: 9. CDR1 and CDR2 from the germline V gene are LGHDT and YNNKEL (reference sequence). The CDR3 consists of 16 residues. The CDR3 coding sequence is TGTGCCAGCAGCCATTTCCGGGACAGGGGGAAAGCTGAAGCTTTCTTT. Its translation is CASSHFRDRGKAEAFF.

This clonotype was picked up many times. V usage is TRBV28 and J usage is TRBJ2-7; D is unresolved. V was shortened by 4 bases and J by 6 bases, with 7 bases between the two germline ends. This CDR3 is 11 amino acids long. Germline loops: CDR1 MDHEN, CDR2 SYDVKM. CDR3 coding DNA: TGTGCCAGCAGTTCCCGCCCCGAGCAGTACTTC. Translating it yields CASSSRPEQYF.

This clonotype has more than one count but fewer than ten. V usage is TRBV3-1 and J usage is TRBJ2-2; 10 bases map to TRBD2. The CDR3 loop spans 20 amino acids. CDR1 is LGHDT and CDR2 is YNNKEL in the germline V gene (reference sequence). Trimming removed 0 bases from V and 4 bases from J; junction bases left unmatched: 14. CDR3 protein: CASSQEGGWLAGVSTGELFF. In nucleotides, the CDR3 is TGTGCCAGCAGCCAAGAAGGAGGATGGCTAGCGGGAGTTAGCACCGGGGAGCTGTTTTTT.

The rearrangement links TRBV20-1 to TRBJ1-3; D unclear. The V end was cut by 3 bases, the J end by 3 bases, with 15 bases between. Germline V gene data show CDR1 as DFQATT and CDR2 as SNEGSKA (reference sequence). CDR3 size: 15 residues. The CDR3 region is CSASGPGLFGNTIYF. The CDR3 DNA sequence: TGCAGTGCTAGTGGGCCAGGCCTATTTGGAAACACCATATATTTT.

This clonotype was found many times. The CDR3 sequence: CASSYLTGLAGLSYEQYF. In DNA form, the CDR3 reads TGTGCCAGCAGTTACTTAACCGGACTAGCGGGGCTCTCCTACGAGCAGTACTTC. The chain has TRBV6-1 and TRBJ2-7; 12 nucleotides match TRBD2. Germline V lookup: CDR1 MNHNS, CDR2 SASEGT. The CDR3 runs 18 residues. V was pared by 5 bases and J by 0 bases, with 11 bases of the junction left unmatched.

This clonotype was found a few times. The chain couples TRBV11-3 to TRBJ2-1; 10 bases are shared with TRBD2. The germline V gene has CDR1 SGHNT and CDR2 YENEEA. V lost 1 base, J lost 8 bases, and 5 bases stayed unmatched. The CDR3 is 15 residues long. Here the CDR3 DNA reads TGTGCCAGCAGCTTAGGGGTAGCGGGAGGTTATGAGCAGTTCTTC. It codes for CASSLGVAGGYEQFF.

The chain combines TRBV7-8 with TRBJ2-3, with 9 positions matching TRBD2. V was clipped by 2 bases and J by 3 bases; unmatched bases: 9. Germline CDR1 and CDR2: SGHVS and FQNEAQ. The CDR3 loop spans 17 amino acids. CDR3 sequence (DNA): TGTGCCAGCAGCTTATCGGCGGGAGGGCCTACTACAGATACGCAGTATTTT. Translating it yields CASSLSAGGPTTDTQYF.

The chain uses TRBV5-5 and TRBJ2-1, with TRBD2 identical over 11 bases. CDR3 length equals 14 residues. Germline assignment: CDR1 SGHKS and CDR2 YYEKEE (reference sequence). With V trimmed by 0 bases and J by 9 bases, 2 bases remained unmatched. The CDR3 DNA is TGTGCCAGCAGCTTGGATCTAGCGGGAGGTGAGCAGTTCTTC. This sequence encodes CASSLDLAGGEQFF.

This clonotype was detected many times. The rearrangement joins TRBV28 to TRBJ1-1; the D is unclear. V was cut by 6 bases and J by 3 bases, with 14 bases left in between. Germline CDR1 reads MDHEN; CDR2 reads SYDVKM. The CDR3 has 14 amino acids. CDR3 DNA: TGTGCCAGCAGCCGAGGGATTCTAGACACTGAAGCTTTCTTT. It is translated as CASSRGILDTEAFF.

As concerns this clonotype: Since a much larger clone is just one base distant, this may be a read error. V and J are TRBV30 and TRBJ2-3, with TRBD1 matching 8 bases. This CDR3 comprises 15 residues. Per the germline V gene, CDR1 is GTSNPN and CDR2 is SVGIG (reference sequence). Here the CDR3 reads CAWTKTGASTDTHYF. The CDR3 DNA sequence: TGTGCCTGGACCAAGACAGGGGCGAGCACAGATACGCATTATTTT.

V usage is TRBV4-3 and J usage is TRBJ2-3; 8 bases line up with TRBD1. Germline CDR1 is LGHNA and CDR2 is YSLEER. V gave up 3 bases and J gave up 2 bases; unmatched junction bases: 13. The CDR3 length is 18 residues. In nucleotides, the CDR3 is TGCGCCAGCAGCCACGACCGGACAGGGATGAAATTCACAGATACGCAGTATTTT. Protein: CASSHDRTGMKFTDTQYF.

This clonotype was seen at least ten times. V usage is TRBV18 and J usage is TRBJ2-1; TRBD2 aligns across 13 bases. The V segment lost 0 bases and the J segment 8 bases; nucleotides outside the gene matches: 4. Germline CDR1 reads KGHSH; CDR2 reads LQKENI. The CDR3 loop spans 16 amino acids. The CDR3 reads CASSPPGLAGRYEQFF. The CDR3 region has the DNA TGTGCCAGCTCACCACCGGGACTAGCGGGAAGGTATGAGCAGTTCTTC.

This clonotype was observed at least ten times. The J gene is TRBJ2-5, the V gene TRBV7-8; TRBD1 matches 8 bases. V gave up 4 bases and J gave up 4 bases; unmatched junction bases: 8. This CDR3 is built from 15 residues. Germline values: CDR1 SGHVS, CDR2 FQNEAQ. CDR3 residues: CASSSGQGWLETQYF. The DNA for the CDR3 is TGTGCCAGCAGCTCCGGACAGGGTTGGTTAGAGACCCAGTACTTC.

The rearrangement uses TRBV30 and TRBJ1-6; unclear D gene. Per germline, CDR1 GTSNPN and CDR2 SVGIG (reference sequence). V was pared by 3 bases and J by 14 bases, with 11 bases between. The CDR3 loop spans 11 amino acids. CDR3 amino acids: CAWREDIALHF. The CDR3 coding sequence is TGTGCCTGGAGGGAAGACATAGCCCTCCACTTT.

This chain connects TRBV12-5 to TRBJ2-2, with 7 bases fitting TRBD1. Per the germline V gene, CDR1 is LGHNT and CDR2 is FRNRAP. The V segment lost 3 bases and the J segment 7 bases; nucleotides outside the gene matches: 14. The CDR3 has 17 amino acids. The CDR3 DNA is TGTGCTAGTGGTTTAGCCTCCGGGACAGTTACGGACGGGGAGCTGTTTTTT. This translates into CASGLASGTVTDGELFF.

This chain links TRBV7-2 with TRBJ2-5; perhaps TRBD2 as D (5 bases). Trimming took 1 base from V and 4 from J, leaving 13 bases between them. This CDR3 spans 15 amino acids. Germline lookup yields CDR1 SGHTA and CDR2 FQGNSA. The CDR3 loop is CASSLVAGEGETQYF. CDR3 in DNA: TGTGCCAGCAGCTTAGTCGCCGGGGAAGGAGAGACCCAGTACTTC.

Turning to this clonotype: This could be a read error, since a much larger clone is one nucleotide away. The chain is built from TRBV2 and TRBJ2-5, with TRBD2 as a possible D gene (5 bases). In germline, CDR1 is SNHLY, CDR2 FYNNEI. V lost 5 bases and J 7 bases, leaving 17 bases between the germline ends. The CDR3 spans 14 residues. The CDR3 DNA is TGTGCCAGCAGTAATGACGGGAAAATAGGGACCCAGTACTTC. Amino acids: CASSNDGKIGTQYF.

This clonotype was counted between two and nine times. The gene calls are TRBV6-2 or TRBV6-3 and TRBJ2-3; 7 bases are a match to TRBD1. Trimming took 4 bases from V and 6 from J; bases not matched to a gene: 13. This CDR3 comprises 16 residues. The germline V gene encodes CDR1 MNHEY and CDR2 SVGEGT. The DNA of the CDR3 is TGTGCCAGCAGTTCCGAACCGGACAGGTTCGGGGATACGCAGTATTTT. Residues: CASSSEPDRFGDTQYF.